This TCR beta chain stems from a study of T cell responses to AZD1222 COVID-19 vaccine. Broader study findings: CD4 TCRs linked to vaccination spanned spike, dominating at 160-218 and 743-854. After two AZD1222 doses, spike-specific TCR breadth and depth rose versus day 0.

Clones were read by immunoSEQ multiplex PCR, and TCRdb kept only the in-frame ones, dropping some. The sample lists under 70,000 clones, roughly 80% occurring once. The CDR3 contains 15 residues. Per germline, CDR1 SNHLY and CDR2 FYNNEI. V was clipped by 8 bases and J by 1 base, with 15 bases between them. On this clone itself: Its specificity is unknown.

The sequencing used peripheral blood, collected on day 0 of AZD1222 vaccination. This TCR was recovered from an adult in good health. The rearrangement uses TRBV2 and TRBJ1-5; D might be TRBD1 (6 bases). The CDR3 DNA is TGTGCCAGCGGCTTAGCGGGGGCAAGCAATCAGCCCCAGCATTTT. It translates to CASGLAGASNQPQHF. The whole variable domain, filled in from reference TRBV2 and TRBJ1-5, reads EPEVTQTPSHQVTQMGQEVILRCVPISNHLYFYWYRQILGQKVEFLVSFYNNEISEKSEIFDDQFSVERPDGSNFTLKIRSTKLEDSAMYFCASGLAGASNQPQHFGDGTRLSIL.